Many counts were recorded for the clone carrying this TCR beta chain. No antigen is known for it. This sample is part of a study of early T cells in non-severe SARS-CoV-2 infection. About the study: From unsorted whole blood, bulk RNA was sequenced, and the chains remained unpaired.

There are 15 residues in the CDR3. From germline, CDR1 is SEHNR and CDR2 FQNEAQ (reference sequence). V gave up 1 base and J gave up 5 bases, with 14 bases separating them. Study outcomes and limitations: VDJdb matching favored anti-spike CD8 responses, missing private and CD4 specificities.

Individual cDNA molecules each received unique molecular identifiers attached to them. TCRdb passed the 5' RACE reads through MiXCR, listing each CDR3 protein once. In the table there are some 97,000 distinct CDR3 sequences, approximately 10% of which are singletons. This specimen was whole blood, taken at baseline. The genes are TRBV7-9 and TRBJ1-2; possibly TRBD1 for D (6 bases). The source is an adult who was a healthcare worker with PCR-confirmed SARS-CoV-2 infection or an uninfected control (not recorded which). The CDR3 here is CASSLDRVQGYGYTF. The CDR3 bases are TGTGCCAGCAGCTTAGATCGAGTACAGGGATATGGCTACACCTTC.